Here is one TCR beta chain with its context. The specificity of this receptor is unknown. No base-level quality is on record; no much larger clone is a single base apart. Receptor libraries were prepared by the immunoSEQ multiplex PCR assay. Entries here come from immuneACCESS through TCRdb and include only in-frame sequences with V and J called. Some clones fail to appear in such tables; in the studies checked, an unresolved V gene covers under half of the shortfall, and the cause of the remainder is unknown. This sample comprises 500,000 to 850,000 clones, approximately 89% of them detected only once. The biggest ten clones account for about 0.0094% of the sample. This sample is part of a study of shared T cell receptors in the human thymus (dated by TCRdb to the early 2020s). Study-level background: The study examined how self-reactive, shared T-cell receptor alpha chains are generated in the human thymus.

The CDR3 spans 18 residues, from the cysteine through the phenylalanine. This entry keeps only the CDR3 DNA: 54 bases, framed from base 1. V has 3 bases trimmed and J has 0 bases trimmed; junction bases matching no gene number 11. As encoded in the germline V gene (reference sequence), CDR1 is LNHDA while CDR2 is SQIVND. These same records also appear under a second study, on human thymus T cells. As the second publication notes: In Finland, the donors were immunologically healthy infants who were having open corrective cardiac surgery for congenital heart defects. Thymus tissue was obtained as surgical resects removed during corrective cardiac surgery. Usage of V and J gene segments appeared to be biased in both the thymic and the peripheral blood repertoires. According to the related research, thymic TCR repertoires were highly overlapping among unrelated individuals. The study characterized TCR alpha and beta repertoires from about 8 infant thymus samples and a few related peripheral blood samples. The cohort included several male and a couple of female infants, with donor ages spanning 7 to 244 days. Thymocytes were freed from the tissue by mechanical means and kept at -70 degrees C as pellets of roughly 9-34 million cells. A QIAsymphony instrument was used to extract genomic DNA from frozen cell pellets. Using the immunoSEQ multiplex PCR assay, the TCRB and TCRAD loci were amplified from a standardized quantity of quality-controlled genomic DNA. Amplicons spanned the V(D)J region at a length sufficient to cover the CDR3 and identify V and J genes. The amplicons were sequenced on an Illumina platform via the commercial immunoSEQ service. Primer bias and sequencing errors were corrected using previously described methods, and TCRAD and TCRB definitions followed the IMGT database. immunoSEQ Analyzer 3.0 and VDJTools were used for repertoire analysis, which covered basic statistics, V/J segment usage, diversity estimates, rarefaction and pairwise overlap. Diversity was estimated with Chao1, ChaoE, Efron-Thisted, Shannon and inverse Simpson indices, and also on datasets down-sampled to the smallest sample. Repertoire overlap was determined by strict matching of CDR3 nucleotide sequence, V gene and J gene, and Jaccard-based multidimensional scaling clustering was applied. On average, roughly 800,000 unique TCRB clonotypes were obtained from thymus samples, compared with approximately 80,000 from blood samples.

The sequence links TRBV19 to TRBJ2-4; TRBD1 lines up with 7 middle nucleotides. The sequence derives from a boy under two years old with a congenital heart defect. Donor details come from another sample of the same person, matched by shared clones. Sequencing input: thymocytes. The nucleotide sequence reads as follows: TGTGCCAGTAGTATTGGGGCAGGGGGAGACCTAGCCAAAAACATTCAGTACTTC. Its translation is CASSIGAGGDLAKNIQYF.